These 3 T cell receptor beta chains were all obtained from the same sample, sequenced in a study of blood T cell repertoires in COVID-19. TCRdb's copy holds only in-frame clones and misses some; the assay was immunoSEQ multiplex PCR. The sample carries about 190,000 clones, roughly 88% recorded once. The sample taken for sequencing was PBMCs or T cells enriched from blood (not recorded which). The receptor set was obtained from a man aged 40-49 years with acute COVID-19.

CDR3 in DNA: TGTGCCAGCAGCCAACACACAGATACGCAGTATTTT. Protein: CASSQHTDTQYF. The V gene is TRBV11-2, the J gene TRBJ2-3, with unresolved D. The CDR3 sequence is 12 residues long. V dropped 5 bases and J dropped 2 bases, with 5 bases sitting between them. The germline CDR1 and CDR2 sequences are SGHAT and FQNNGV. Using reference TRBV11-2 and TRBJ2-3 for the parts outside the CDR3, the full variable domain is EAGVAQSPRYKIIEKRQSVAFWCNPISGHATLYWYQQILGQGPKLLIQFQNNGVVDDSQLPKDRFSAERLKGVDSTLKIQPAKLEDSAVYLCASSQHTDTQYFGPGTRLTVL.

This chain links TRBV7-9 with TRBJ1-3; the D gene is possibly TRBD1 (6 bases). Germline CDR1 SEHNR, CDR2 FQNEAQ (reference sequence). The CDR3 runs to 15 residues. V lost 7 bases to trimming and J lost 9 bases, with 22 bases between them. Written as DNA, the CDR3 is TGTGCCAGCACCTCCTTCGGCGGGGGGCAAAGCACCATATATTTT. Translating gives CASTSFGGGQSTIYF.

V is TRBV6-5 and J is TRBJ2-7; the match to TRBD2 covers 9 bases. V shed 2 bases and J 4 bases; nucleotides not matched to a gene: 3. Germline V lookup: CDR1 MNHEY, CDR2 SVGAGI. The CDR3 is made up of 14 amino acids. The CDR3 sequence: CASSYTAGGYEQYF. The CDR3 coding sequence is TGTGCCAGCAGTTACACAGCGGGAGGTTACGAGCAGTACTTC.